A selection of T cell receptor beta chains follows, all from one sample in a study of blood T cells in healthy people across ages. TCRdb passed the 5' RACE reads through MiXCR, listing each CDR3 protein once. Among 850,000 to 1,300,000 distinct CDR3 sequences listed, around 45% were seen once. The sample was blood. Receptor source: an older woman in good health. Each CDR3 is given with its conserved first and last residue. The order of the fields is CDR3 length, J gene, clone size, V gene, D gene, CDR3 protein, CDR3 DNA. D genes are given only for firm matches. Rows may omit the clone size; those that give it use once, few, many or a size class.

15 TRBJ2-7 . TRBV3-1 TRBD2 CASSQRASGNYEQYF TGTGCCAGCAGCCAACGAGCTAGCGGGAACTACGAGCAGTACTTC
13 TRBJ1-2 . TRBV6-5 . CASSDSQTYGYTF TGTGCCAGCAGTGACTCGCAGACCTATGGCTACACCTTC
12 TRBJ2-2 few TRBV27 . CASSLGGGELFF TGTGCCAGCAGTTTAGGGGGCGGGGAGCTGTTTTTT
13 TRBJ1-2 few TRBV20-1 . CSAIDPLNYGYTF TGCAGTGCTATTGACCCCCTTAACTATGGCTACACCTTC
15 TRBJ2-5 . TRBV20-1 TRBD2 CSARLAGRLLGTQYF TGCAGTGCTCGACTAGCGGGACGCCTGTTGGGGACCCAGTACTTC
17 TRBJ2-7 . TRBV4-1 TRBD1 CASSQEDAGTGAYEQYF TGCGCCAGCAGCCAAGAAGACGCCGGGACAGGGGCCTACGAGCAGTACTTC
15 TRBJ1-6 few TRBV7-6 . CASSKGQLYNSPLHF TGTGCCAGCAGCAAAGGACAGCTTTATAATTCACCCCTCCACTTT
15 TRBJ1-2 . TRBV27 TRBD1 CASSLVRTGKDGYTF TGTGCCAGCAGTTTAGTTAGGACAGGCAAAGATGGCTACACCTTC
14 TRBJ1-2 few TRBV6-2/TRBV6-3 TRBD1 CASSLTGGVDGYTF TGTGCCAGCAGTTTGACAGGGGGTGTCGATGGCTACACCTTC
13 TRBJ2-7 . TRBV1 . CTSSQDGGGEQYF TGCACCAGCAGCCAAGACGGGGGTGGCGAGCAGTACTTC
16 TRBJ2-1 . TRBV6-2/TRBV6-3 . CASSNRGLRSYNEQFF TGTGCCAGCAGTAATAGAGGGCTCCGCTCCTACAATGAGCAGTTCTTC
14 TRBJ1-2 . TRBV6-1 TRBD1 CASTPRQGIDGYTF TGTGCCAGCACCCCTCGACAGGGCATCGATGGCTACACCTTC
14 TRBJ2-7 . TRBV12-3/TRBV12-4 . CASSLSNKGVEQYF TGTGCCAGCAGTTTATCGAATAAGGGGGTCGAGCAGTACTTC
16 TRBJ2-5 . TRBV7-7 . CASSLGTLGEEETQYF TGTGCCAGCAGCTTAGGGACACTCGGAGAGGAAGAGACCCAGTACTTC
15 TRBJ2-1 . TRBV5-1 . CASSLVGASANEQFF TGCGCCAGCAGCTTGGTCGGGGCTAGCGCCAATGAGCAGTTCTTC
17 TRBJ2-5 . TRBV10-3 TRBD2 CAIGESFTGTTQETQYF TGTGCCATCGGTGAGTCGTTTACGGGGACTACCCAAGAGACCCAGTACTTC
14 TRBJ1-1 . TRBV6-5 . CASSYKAMNTEAFF TGTGCCAGCAGTTATAAGGCGATGAACACTGAAGCTTTCTTT
15 TRBJ2-2 few TRBV12-3/TRBV12-4 . CASSPQGTIPGELFF TGTGCCAGCAGTCCACAAGGGACCATCCCCGGGGAGCTGTTTTTT
14 TRBJ2-7 few TRBV6-2/TRBV6-3 . CASKTHLGVNEQYF TGTGCCAGCAAGACCCACCTAGGGGTAAACGAGCAGTACTTC
12 TRBJ2-1 . TRBV12-3/TRBV12-4 . CASSFKSVEQFF TGTGCCAGCAGTTTTAAATCCGTCGAGCAGTTCTTC
16 TRBJ2-3 . TRBV7-9 . CASSPKESGWTDTQYF TGTGCCAGCAGCCCCAAAGAGTCCGGGTGGACAGATACGCAGTATTTT
16 TRBJ2-1 . TRBV15 TRBD2 CATSREWTSGYNEQFF TGTGCCACCAGCAGAGAGTGGACTAGCGGATACAATGAGCAGTTCTTC
13 TRBJ2-1 . TRBV27 . CASSADYSLMQFF TGTGCCAGCAGTGCGGACTACAGCTTGATGCAGTTCTTC
16 TRBJ2-1 . TRBV13 TRBD2 CASSLGGGTSGNEQFF TGTGCCAGCAGCTTAGGAGGGGGGACTAGCGGAAATGAGCAGTTCTTC
18 TRBJ2-7 . TRBV6-5 . CASSYSPHVGQRPYEQYF TGTGCCAGCAGTTACTCCCCCCATGTCGGGCAGAGACCCTACGAGCAGTACTTC
17 TRBJ2-1 few TRBV5-1 TRBD2 CASSLGSASGRYNEQFF TGCGCCAGCAGCTTGGGATCGGCTAGCGGGAGGTACAATGAGCAGTTCTTC